The rows below give T cell receptor beta chains drawn from one sample of a study of T cell responses to AZD1222 COVID-19 vaccine. Profiled with immunoSEQ multiplex PCR; TCRdb holds only in-frame clones, not every one. Among approximately 98,000 clones listed, 86% were seen once. Sequenced here: peripheral blood, sampled on day 0 of AZD1222 vaccination. The receptor set was obtained from an adult in good health. The CDR3 runs from the conserved cysteine through the conserved F or W. Each record gives: clone size, V gene, D gene, J gene, CDR3 protein, CDR3 DNA. A D gene is named only where the DNA matches it firmly. The listing skips clone size in some rows; elsewhere it reads once, few, many or a size class.

clone size: .
V gene: TRBV30
D gene: .
J gene: TRBJ1-2
CDR3 protein: CAWTQGGIGGYTF
CDR3 DNA: TGTGCCTGGACTCAAGGGGGGATTGGCGGCTACACCTTC

clone size: .
V gene: TRBV24-1
D gene: TRBD2
J gene: TRBJ2-2
CDR3 protein: CATSGTYGTSGGAWELFF
CDR3 DNA: TGTGCCACCAGTGGCACCTACGGGACTAGCGGGGGGGCCTGGGAGCTGTTTTTT

clone size: .
V gene: TRBV11-3
D gene: TRBD1
J gene: TRBJ1-6
CDR3 protein: CASSLGQGNSPLHF
CDR3 DNA: TGTGCCAGCAGCTTAGGACAGGGTAATTCACCCCTCCACTTT

clone size: .
V gene: TRBV4-2
D gene: TRBD1
J gene: TRBJ2-5
CDR3 protein: CASSQVPRTGEKETQYF
CDR3 DNA: TGTGCCAGCAGCCAAGTACCCCGGACAGGGGAGAAAGAGACCCAGTACTTC

clone size: once
V gene: TRBV4-3
D gene: .
J gene: TRBJ1-1
CDR3 protein: CASSQDRGFTEAFF
CDR3 DNA: TGCGCCAGCAGCCAAGACAGGGGATTCACTGAAGCTTTCTTT

clone size: .
V gene: TRBV6-5
D gene: .
J gene: TRBJ2-7
CDR3 protein: CASRKGVNEQYF
CDR3 DNA: TGTGCCAGCAGAAAAGGGGTTAACGAGCAGTACTTC

clone size: .
V gene: TRBV30
D gene: .
J gene: TRBJ1-2
CDR3 protein: CAWSVNRVAGYTF
CDR3 DNA: TGTGCCTGGAGTGTTAACAGGGTTGCTGGCTACACCTTC

clone size: .
V gene: TRBV12-3/TRBV12-4
D gene: .
J gene: TRBJ1-2
CDR3 protein: CASSRDRTYGYTF
CDR3 DNA: TGTGCCAGCAGTCGTGACAGGACCTATGGCTACACCTTC

clone size: few
V gene: TRBV7-9
D gene: .
J gene: TRBJ1-1
CDR3 protein: CASSLLGDAEAFF
CDR3 DNA: TGTGCCAGCAGCTTATTGGGCGATGCTGAAGCTTTCTTT

clone size: .
V gene: TRBV7-6
D gene: .
J gene: TRBJ1-4
CDR3 protein: CASRRTEFNEKLFF
CDR3 DNA: TGTGCCAGCAGAAGGACAGAATTCAATGAAAAACTGTTTTTT

clone size: .
V gene: TRBV7-2
D gene: TRBD1
J gene: TRBJ2-1
CDR3 protein: CASSLGTGTGGAYNEQFF
CDR3 DNA: TGTGCCAGCAGCTTAGGGACAGGGACTGGAGGGGCCTACAATGAGCAGTTCTTC

clone size: .
V gene: TRBV6-5
D gene: .
J gene: TRBJ1-2
CDR3 protein: CASSQGLLFYGYTF
CDR3 DNA: TGTGCCAGCAGCCAGGGGCTCCTCTTCTATGGCTACACCTTC

clone size: .
V gene: TRBV6-2/TRBV6-3
D gene: .
J gene: TRBJ1-4
CDR3 protein: CASSGQPTNEKLFF
CDR3 DNA: TGTGCCAGCAGTGGACAGCCAACTAATGAAAAACTGTTTTTT

clone size: .
V gene: TRBV18
D gene: .
J gene: TRBJ1-1
CDR3 protein: CASSPSRGTEAFF
CDR3 DNA: TGTGCCAGCTCACCATCACGGGGCACTGAAGCTTTCTTT

clone size: few
V gene: TRBV7-9
D gene: .
J gene: TRBJ2-5
CDR3 protein: CASSLRSGGKQETQYF
CDR3 DNA: TGTGCCAGCAGCTTAAGGTCAGGGGGGAAACAAGAGACCCAGTACTTC

clone size: .
V gene: TRBV28
D gene: TRBD1
J gene: TRBJ1-2
CDR3 protein: CASRTIGTGVGYTF
CDR3 DNA: TGTGCCAGCAGGACAATCGGGACAGGGGTAGGCTACACCTTC

clone size: once
V gene: TRBV2
D gene: .
J gene: TRBJ1-2
CDR3 protein: CASGGGYGYTF
CDR3 DNA: TGTGCCAGTGGGGGCGGTTATGGCTACACCTTC

clone size: once
V gene: TRBV6-5
D gene: TRBD2
J gene: TRBJ2-7
CDR3 protein: CASSYGLVYEQYF
CDR3 DNA: TGTGCCAGCAGTTACGGACTAGTTTACGAGCAGTACTTC

clone size: .
V gene: TRBV2
D gene: TRBD2
J gene: TRBJ2-5
CDR3 protein: CASSFLAGGLETQYF
CDR3 DNA: TGTGCCAGCAGCTTTCTAGCGGGGGGCTTGGAGACCCAGTACTTC

clone size: .
V gene: TRBV6-6
D gene: .
J gene: TRBJ2-6
CDR3 protein: CASTESSGANVLTF
CDR3 DNA: TGTGCCAGCACTGAGAGCTCTGGGGCCAACGTCCTGACTTTC

clone size: .
V gene: TRBV11-2
D gene: .
J gene: TRBJ1-4
CDR3 protein: CASSSDTGLSSDIEKLFF
CDR3 DNA: TGTGCCAGCAGCTCGGACACGGGTCTTTCGAGTGATATTGAAAAACTGTTTTTT

clone size: .
V gene: TRBV5-1
D gene: .
J gene: TRBJ1-1
CDR3 protein: CASSLGGGDTEAFF
CDR3 DNA: TGCGCCAGCAGCTTGGGGGGCGGGGACACTGAAGCTTTCTTT

clone size: .
V gene: TRBV4-2
D gene: TRBD1
J gene: TRBJ1-2
CDR3 protein: CASSQSSGGLNYGYTF
CDR3 DNA: TGTGCCAGCAGCCAGTCTTCAGGGGGTCTCAACTATGGCTACACCTTC

clone size: .
V gene: TRBV5-1
D gene: .
J gene: TRBJ1-1
CDR3 protein: CASSSPGVNTEAFF
CDR3 DNA: TGCGCCAGCAGCTCCCCGGGAGTGAACACTGAAGCTTTCTTT

clone size: .
V gene: TRBV5-1
D gene: TRBD1
J gene: TRBJ1-4
CDR3 protein: CASSLRTGNEKLFF
CDR3 DNA: TGCGCCAGCAGCTTGAGGACAGGGAATGAAAAACTGTTTTTT

clone size: .
V gene: TRBV30
D gene: TRBD2
J gene: TRBJ2-3
CDR3 protein: CAWLSGGANTQYF
CDR3 DNA: TGTGCCTGGCTAAGCGGGGGGGCGAATACGCAGTATTTT

clone size: .
V gene: TRBV2
D gene: .
J gene: TRBJ2-5
CDR3 protein: CASYRGETQYF
CDR3 DNA: TGTGCCAGCTATCGGGGGGAGACCCAGTACTTC

clone size: few
V gene: TRBV7-9
D gene: .
J gene: TRBJ1-4
CDR3 protein: CASSFVTGATNEKLFF
CDR3 DNA: TGTGCCAGCAGCTTTGTAACGGGGGCAACTAATGAAAAACTGTTTTTT

clone size: .
V gene: TRBV7-9
D gene: .
J gene: TRBJ1-2
CDR3 protein: CASSFSVDYGYTF
CDR3 DNA: TGTGCCAGCAGCTTCTCGGTTGACTATGGCTACACCTTC

clone size: .
V gene: TRBV9
D gene: TRBD2
J gene: TRBJ2-1
CDR3 protein: CASSVDGGVYNEQFF
CDR3 DNA: TGTGCCAGCAGCGTAGACGGGGGGGTCTACAATGAGCAGTTCTTC

clone size: .
V gene: TRBV19
D gene: .
J gene: TRBJ1-3
CDR3 protein: CASSTRSSGNTIYF
CDR3 DNA: TGTGCCAGTAGTACGCGGAGCTCTGGAAACACCATATATTTT

clone size: once
V gene: TRBV28
D gene: .
J gene: TRBJ1-6
CDR3 protein: CASSYRGSPLHF
CDR3 DNA: TGTGCCAGCAGTTACCGGGGGTCACCCCTCCACTTT

clone size: .
V gene: TRBV11-2
D gene: .
J gene: TRBJ2-5
CDR3 protein: CASSFRGPQYF
CDR3 DNA: TGTGCCAGCAGCTTCCGGGGGCCCCAGTACTTC

clone size: .
V gene: TRBV30
D gene: TRBD1
J gene: TRBJ1-3
CDR3 protein: CACRGFGNTIYF
CDR3 DNA: TGTGCCTGCAGGGGGTTTGGAAACACCATATATTTT

clone size: .
V gene: TRBV29-1
D gene: .
J gene: TRBJ1-2
CDR3 protein: CSPWQGVRRGYTF
CDR3 DNA: TGCAGTCCGTGGCAGGGAGTAAGGAGGGGCTACACCTTC

clone size: .
V gene: TRBV7-2
D gene: .
J gene: TRBJ2-7
CDR3 protein: CASSLGSGVYEQYF
CDR3 DNA: TGTGCCAGCAGCTTAGGATCAGGGGTTTACGAGCAGTACTTC

clone size: once
V gene: TRBV7-4
D gene: .
J gene: TRBJ2-4
CDR3 protein: CASSFEGCAKNIQYF
CDR3 DNA: TGTGCCAGCAGCTTTGAAGGGTGCGCCAAAAACATTCAGTACTTC

clone size: .
V gene: TRBV9
D gene: TRBD2
J gene: TRBJ2-5
CDR3 protein: CASSVAWGWEGETQYF
CDR3 DNA: TGTGCCAGCAGCGTAGCTTGGGGATGGGAGGGCGAGACCCAGTACTTC

clone size: few
V gene: TRBV2
D gene: .
J gene: TRBJ1-3
CDR3 protein: CASSETGTGNTIYF
CDR3 DNA: TGTGCCAGCAGTGAAACGGGGACTGGAAACACCATATATTTT

clone size: .
V gene: TRBV19
D gene: .
J gene: TRBJ2-4
CDR3 protein: CASSSGPGLAKNIQYF
CDR3 DNA: TGTGCCAGTAGCTCCGGCCCGGGGCTAGCCAAAAACATTCAGTACTTC

clone size: .
V gene: TRBV7-6
D gene: .
J gene: TRBJ1-6
CDR3 protein: CASSLAVDSYNSPLHF
CDR3 DNA: TGTGCCAGCAGCTTAGCCGTGGACAGTTATAATTCACCCCTCCACTTT

clone size: .
V gene: TRBV3-1/TRBV3-2
D gene: TRBD1
J gene: TRBJ1-1
CDR3 protein: CASGLPRGRGENTEAFF
CDR3 DNA: TGTGCCAGCGGCTTACCACGGGGCAGGGGGGAGAACACTGAAGCTTTCTTT

clone size: .
V gene: TRBV12-3/TRBV12-4
D gene: TRBD1
J gene: TRBJ1-1
CDR3 protein: CASSGTAGGAFF
CDR3 DNA: TGTGCCAGCAGTGGGACAGCCGGGGGGGCTTTCTTT

clone size: .
V gene: TRBV3-1/TRBV3-2
D gene: .
J gene: TRBJ2-7
CDR3 protein: CASSRGQSVAEQYF
CDR3 DNA: TGTGCCAGCAGCCGCGGACAGTCGGTCGCCGAGCAGTACTTC

clone size: few
V gene: TRBV28
D gene: .
J gene: TRBJ1-5
CDR3 protein: CASSLSLGNQPQHF
CDR3 DNA: TGTGCCAGCAGTTTATCCCTAGGCAATCAGCCCCAGCATTTT

clone size: .
V gene: TRBV5-6
D gene: .
J gene: TRBJ2-3
CDR3 protein: CASSLPVLGFPTDTQYF
CDR3 DNA: TGTGCCAGCAGCTTGCCTGTACTAGGATTCCCCACAGATACGCAGTATTTT

clone size: .
V gene: TRBV7-2
D gene: TRBD2
J gene: TRBJ2-3
CDR3 protein: CASSLASRGGSDTQYF
CDR3 DNA: TGTGCCAGCAGCTTAGCGAGTCGGGGGGGCTCTGATACGCAGTATTTT

clone size: few
V gene: TRBV2
D gene: TRBD1
J gene: TRBJ1-5
CDR3 protein: CASSDRGNQPQHF
CDR3 DNA: TGTGCCAGCAGCGACAGGGGCAATCAGCCCCAGCATTTT

clone size: .
V gene: TRBV5-1
D gene: .
J gene: TRBJ1-4
CDR3 protein: CASRPSIATNEKLFF
CDR3 DNA: TGCGCCAGCAGGCCGTCCATTGCAACTAATGAAAAACTGTTTTTT

clone size: .
V gene: TRBV20-1
D gene: .
J gene: TRBJ1-1
CDR3 protein: CSASTQGEAFF
CDR3 DNA: TGCAGTGCTAGTACGCAGGGGGAAGCTTTCTTT

clone size: .
V gene: TRBV3-1/TRBV3-2
D gene: .
J gene: TRBJ1-1
CDR3 protein: CASSLLTPRAEAFF
CDR3 DNA: TGTGCCAGCAGCCTCCTAACTCCCCGGGCTGAAGCTTTCTTT

clone size: few
V gene: TRBV28
D gene: TRBD1
J gene: TRBJ1-6
CDR3 protein: CASSPRDRNNSPLHF
CDR3 DNA: TGTGCCAGCAGTCCCCGGGACAGGAATAATTCACCCCTCCACTTT

clone size: .
V gene: TRBV6-5
D gene: TRBD1
J gene: TRBJ1-2
CDR3 protein: CASSYGRDSLNYGYTF
CDR3 DNA: TGTGCCAGCAGTTACGGTCGGGACAGCCTGAACTATGGCTACACCTTC

clone size: once
V gene: TRBV5-6
D gene: .
J gene: TRBJ2-3
CDR3 protein: CASSLGPSLLSTDTQYF
CDR3 DNA: TGTGCCAGCAGCTTGGGCCCTTCTCTTCTCAGCACAGATACGCAGTATTTT

clone size: .
V gene: TRBV27
D gene: .
J gene: TRBJ1-2
CDR3 protein: CASSFRDRPLYGYTF
CDR3 DNA: TGTGCCAGCAGTTTCCGGGACCGACCCCTGTATGGCTACACCTTC

clone size: .
V gene: TRBV7-2
D gene: TRBD1
J gene: TRBJ1-3
CDR3 protein: CASSRSGTGIGNTIYF
CDR3 DNA: TGTGCCAGCAGCCGCTCCGGGACAGGGATTGGAAACACCATATATTTT

clone size: .
V gene: TRBV21-1
D gene: .
J gene: TRBJ1-5
CDR3 protein: CASSKGQGRSNQPQHF
CDR3 DNA: TGTGCCAGCAGCAAAGGACAGGGGCGGAGCAATCAGCCCCAGCATTTT